This is a list of T cell receptor beta chains from one sample in a study of tumor-infiltrating lymphocytes in primary liver carcinoma. TCRdb ran MiXCR on the multiplex PCR reads and lists one entry per CDR3 protein. The profile shows roughly 190,000 distinct CDR3 sequences, around four fifths of them singletons. The sample was tumor tissue from primary liver carcinoma. These receptors came from a middle-aged man with primary liver carcinoma and hepatitis B virus infection. Both conserved end residues are part of each CDR3. The order of the fields is clone size, D gene, J gene, V gene, CDR3 DNA, CDR3 protein. The D gene is left open where the match is weak. A row's size may be missing; if present it is once, few, many or a size class.

- - TRBJ2-3 TRBV11-3 TGTGCCAGCAGCTTAGATAACGGGAGTATAACAGATACGCAGTTTTTT CASSLDNGSITDTQFF
- - TRBJ2-7 TRBV6-5 TGTGCCGGGAGTTCCCCGGGCGCGGGCTACGAGCAGTACTTC CAGSSPGAGYEQYF
- - TRBJ1-2 TRBV4-3 TGCACCAGCAGCCACTCAGGGGCAGGGAGGAACTATGGCTACACCTTC CTSSHSGAGRNYGYTF
- - TRBJ2-2 TRBV5-4 TGTGCCAGCAGCCGACGGGAGAACGGGGAGCTGTCTTTT CASSRRENGELSF
- TRBD1 TRBJ2-6 TRBV11-2 TGTGCCAGCAGCGTTGGGGGAGACAGGGGCATTTCCCTCCCTGGGGCCAACGTCCTGAATTTC CASSVGGDRGISLPGANVLNF
many - TRBJ1-1 TRBV28 TGTGCCAGCTTCAACACCCCAGGGGACACTGAAGCTTTCTTT CASFNTPGDTEAFF
- TRBD1 TRBJ2-7 TRBV4-3 TGCGCTAGCAGCCTCGAAGGGACAGCAGATTACGAGCAGTACTTC CASSLEGTADYEQYF
- - TRBJ2-3 TRBV29-1 TGCAGTGTTCCCTCTTCCACAGATACGCAGTATTTT CSVPSSTDTQYF
- TRBD2 TRBJ2-7 TRBV6-2/TRBV6-3 TGTGCCAGCACTTACATAGCGGGAGGGACATCCCGATCCTACGAGCAGTACTTC CASTYIAGGTSRSYEQYF
- - TRBJ2-7 TRBV11-2 TGTGACAGTAGCCTCTGGGGCTATCGGGTCGAGCAGTACTTC CDSSLWGYRVEQYF
few - TRBJ2-7 TRBV4-3 TGTGCCAGAAGCCAAGATAGGGGGGCGGGTGACGAGCAGTACTTC CARSQDRGAGDEQYF
- TRBD1 TRBJ2-1 TRBV6-1 TGTGCCAGCAGTGAAACAGGGGGCGTCTACAATGTGCAGTTCTTC CASSETGGVYNVQFF
- TRBD2 TRBJ2-1 TRBV12-3/TRBV12-4 TGTGCCAGCAATGCCCAGAGAGGGGTAGCGGGATACAACAATGAGCAGCTCTTC CASNAQRGVAGYNNEQLF
- - TRBJ2-1 TRBV11-1 TGTGCCAGCAGCTTGGGATGGGGAGTCAATGAGCAGTTCTTC CASSLGWGVNEQFF
once - TRBJ1-2 TRBV4-1 TGCGCCAGCAGCCTCGCGGGCCAGTGGAACGGTGGCTTCACCTTC CASSLAGQWNGGFTF
- - TRBJ2-3 TRBV6-2/TRBV6-3 TGTGCCAGCAGCTTCCTAGGATGGCTTGGAGGAGATACGCAGTATTTT CASSFLGWLGGDTQYF
- TRBD2 TRBJ2-3 TRBV7-2 TGTGTCAGCAGCCTAGGGGCGGGAGGGTTCACAGATACGCAGTATTTT CVSSLGAGGFTDTQYF
many - TRBJ1-1 TRBV7-9 TGTGCCAGCAGCTTACAGGAGAACACTGAAGCTTTCTTT CASSLQENTEAFF
many TRBD2 TRBJ2-1 TRBV6-5 TGTGCCAGCAGTTACCGGACTAGCGGGAGGGCCAACGAGCAGTTCTTC CASSYRTSGRANEQFF
- TRBD1 TRBJ2-6 TRBV11-2 TGTGCCAGCAGGATGGGGGGAGACAGGGGCATTTCCCTCTGTGGGGCCAACATCCTGACTTTC CASRMGGDRGISLCGANILTF
- TRBD2 TRBJ2-7 TRBV12-3/TRBV12-4 TGTGCCAGCACTTTGTTAGCGGGTGGCTACGAGCAGTACTTC CASTLLAGGYEQYF
- - TRBJ2-6 TRBV5-4 TGTGTCAGCAGCTTCGAGTGGGCAGCCGAGGTCTCTGGGGCCAACGTCCTGACTTTC CVSSFEWAAEVSGANVLTF
- TRBD1 TRBJ2-7 TRBV6-1 TGTGCCAACAGCACCGGGACAGGTCGATCCGAGCAGCACTTC CANSTGTGRSEQHF
once - TRBJ1-5 TRBV10-2 TGCGCCAGCAGCGCCACAGATAAGCAGCATTTT CASSATDKQHF
- TRBD2 TRBJ2-7 TRBV11-2 TGTGGCAGCAATTCCGGGGACTACGAGCGGTACTTC CGSNSGDYERYF
- - TRBJ1-4 TRBV6-1 TGTGCCAGCAGTGAAGCGGGGGTTGCAACTAATGGAAAACCGTTTTTT CASSEAGVATNGKPFF
- TRBD2 TRBJ2-1 TRBV4-2 TGTGCCAGCAGCCAAGCGACTAGCGGGCTCAGGTCCTTCGATGAGCAGTTCTTC CASSQATSGLRSFDEQFF
many TRBD2 TRBJ2-1 TRBV4-1 TGCGCCAGCAGCCCTCTTAGCGGGATTCACAATGAGCAGTTCTTC CASSPLSGIHNEQFF
- TRBD1 TRBJ2-7 TRBV28 TGTGCCAGCTGTCACAGGGGAAATATAGGTAAAGACGAGCAGTACTTC CASCHRGNIGKDEQYF
- - TRBJ2-5 TRBV4-3 TGCGCCAGCAGTCAAGCTCCAGTGGGAGATGGAGAGACCCAGTACTTC CASSQAPVGDGETQYF
- - TRBJ2-7 TRBV29-1 TGCAGCGCCCTTTTTCAGGGTTACCACAAGCAGTACTTC CSALFQGYHKQYF
- - TRBJ2-7 TRBV5-6 TGTGCCAGCAGCTCCTTGATGCTCTATGAGCAGTACTTC CASSSLMLYEQYF
- - TRBJ2-3 TRBV29-1 TGCGACGTTTCCGGGACATGGGCGTCAGATACGCAGTATTTT CDVSGTWASDTQYF
- - TRBJ1-1 TRBV29-1 TGCAGCGTGGTAACATTTAACACTGAAGCTTTCTTT CSVVTFNTEAFF
- - TRBJ1-6 TRBV11-2 TGTGCAAGCAGCTTAGTACTTGGTGGCCCCCTCCTCTTT CASSLVLGGPLLF
- - TRBJ2-5 TRBV29-1 TGCAGTGTTGAAGCGGACAAGGTGCGAGCAGAGACCCAGTACTTC CSVEADKVRAETQYF
- TRBD2 TRBJ2-3 TRBV7-6 TGTGCCAGCAGCAGCCAGCTAGCGGGAGCTACGCAGTATTTT CASSSQLAGATQYF
- TRBD2 TRBJ2-3 TRBV5-1 TGCACCAGCAGCTATTTGGGGATTGGACTAGCGGGAGAAGGCACATATACGCAGTATTTT CTSSYLGIGLAGEGTYTQYF
once TRBD1 TRBJ2-5 TRBV29-1 TGCTGCATTGAAGCGGACAGGGGGCGAACAGAGTCCCAGTACTTC CCIEADRGRTESQYF
- - TRBJ2-2 TRBV29-1 TGCAGCGTTGGGATTAGGGCGGCGAACACTGGGGAGCTGTTTTTT CSVGIRAANTGELFF
once - TRBJ2-3 TRBV12-3/TRBV12-4 TGTGCCAGCAGTTTGAGAGGGAGGATACGAGAGATGCAGTATTTT CASSLRGRIREMQYF
once - TRBJ2-7 TRBV29-1 TGCTGCGCCATGACATCTGGGACTGGTACTCCCTACGAGCAGTACTTC CCAMTSGTGTPYEQYF
- - TRBJ2-2 TRBV11-2 TGTGCAAGCAGCCCAGACTCGGACACCGGGGAGTTGTTTTTT CASSPDSDTGELFF
- TRBD1 TRBJ1-1 TRBV5-1 TGCACCAGCAGCCCCGCAGGGGGCTATACTGAAGCTTTCTTT CTSSPAGGYTEAFF
- - TRBJ1-3 TRBV6-1 TGTGCCAGCAGTGAAGAGAGGGGATGCACCATATATTTT CASSEERGCTIYF
- - TRBJ2-3 TRBV29-1 TGCAGCGTTGTGGGTAGTGTTAATCAGCCCCAGTATTTT CSVVGSVNQPQYF
- TRBD2 TRBJ2-5 TRBV18 TGTGCCAGCTCAGGACGGCTGTTAGCGGGACAAGAGACCCAGTACTTC CASSGRLLAGQETQYF
once - TRBJ1-5 TRBV29-1 TGTAGCGTTGTCGGACAGATCGATCAGCTCCAGCATTTT CSVVGQIDQLQHF